The T cell receptor (beta chain) described here comes from a study of PD-1 blockade in mismatch repair-deficient tumors. Here immunoSEQ multiplex PCR was the method, and the copy in TCRdb shows in-frame clones only, minus some. The table shows 85,000 to 130,000 clones, with approximately 83% occurring only once. This CDR3 region has 12 residues. The germline gives CDR1 SGHTA, CDR2 FQGTGA. The germline V and J ends were trimmed by 2 bases and 5 bases, with 3 bases remaining between them. The TCR-sequenced patients were three responders to pembrolizumab. The table lists this clone with a few counts. The sequences come from peripheral blood, collected approximately 36 weeks after starting pembrolizumab. The chain is built from TRBV7-3 and TRBJ2-2, with unresolved D. The sequence derives from an adult with mismatch repair-deficient cancer. CDR3 in DNA: TGTGCCAGCAGCTTAGCTACCGGGGAGCTGTTTTTT. This codes for CASSLATGELFF.